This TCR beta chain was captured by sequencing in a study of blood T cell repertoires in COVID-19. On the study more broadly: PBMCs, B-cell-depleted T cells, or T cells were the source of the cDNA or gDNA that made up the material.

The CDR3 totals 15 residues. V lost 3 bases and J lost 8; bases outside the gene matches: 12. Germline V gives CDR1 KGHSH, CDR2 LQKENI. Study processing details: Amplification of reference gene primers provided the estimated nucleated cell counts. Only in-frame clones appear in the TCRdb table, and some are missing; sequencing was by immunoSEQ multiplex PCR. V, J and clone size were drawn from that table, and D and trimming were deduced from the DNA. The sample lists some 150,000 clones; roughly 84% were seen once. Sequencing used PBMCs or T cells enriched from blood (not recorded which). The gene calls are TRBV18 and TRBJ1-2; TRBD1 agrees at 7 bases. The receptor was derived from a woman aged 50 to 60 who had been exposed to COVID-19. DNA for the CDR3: TGTGCCAGCTCACCCCAAGTGACAGGGAATGTGGGCTACACCTTC. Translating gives CASSPQVTGNVGYTF.